This entry lists 13 T cell receptor beta chains sequenced from one sample in a study of blood T cell repertoires in COVID-19. Produced via immunoSEQ multiplex PCR; TCRdb's table is partial and in-frame only. The data contain 500,000 or so clones, 87% of them singletons. The sequenced sample was PBMCs or T cells enriched from blood (not recorded which). Source of these receptors: a woman younger than 30 who had recovered from COVID-19.

This clone was counted only a few times. The rearrangement joins TRBV7-9 to TRBJ2-7, with 9 bases matching TRBD2. The CDR3 is made up of 15 amino acids. Germline V gene lookup returns CDR1 SEHNR and CDR2 FQNEAQ (reference sequence). Losses at the gene ends were 5 bases for V and 2 bases for J; bases not matched to a gene: 7. CDR3 in amino acids: CASSPQAGGTYEQYF. The CDR3 DNA sequence: TGTGCCAGCAGCCCGCAGGCGGGGGGGACCTACGAGCAGTACTTC. The full variable domain, rest sourced from reference TRBV7-9 and TRBJ2-7, is DTGVSQNPRHKITKRGQNVTFRCDPISEHNRLYWYRQTLGQGPEFLTYFQNEAQLEKSRLLSDRFSAERPKGSFSTLEIQRTEQGDSAMYLCASSPQAGGTYEQYFGPGTRLTVT.

The chain couples TRBV11-2 to TRBJ1-5; 8 bases are shared with TRBD1. Germline V lookup: CDR1 SGHAT, CDR2 FQNNGV. Trimming cost V 2 bases and J 3 bases; bases outside gene matches: 15. The CDR3 loop spans 19 amino acids. Written as DNA, the CDR3 is TGTGCCAGCAGCTTAAAGGGCCCTGTGGACAGGGTCCACAATCAGCCCCAGCATTTT. Amino acid sequence: CASSLKGPVDRVHNQPQHF.

The chain has TRBV5-1 and TRBJ1-5; TRBD1 is a possible D gene (6 bases). The V and J ends lost 2 bases and 0 bases respectively, with 24 bases between them. CDR1 is SGHRS, CDR2 YFSETQ, per germline. The CDR3 is 20 residues long. The CDR3 DNA reads TGCGCCAGCAGCTTCTATTTTCCAGGGGATAAGGATGATAGCAATCAGCCCCAGCATTTT. Protein sequence: CASSFYFPGDKDDSNQPQHF.

The CDR3 loop reads CASSQAVTGELFF. For the CDR3, the DNA is TGTGCCAGCAGCCAAGCGGTCACCGGGGAGCTGTTTTTT. The chain carries TRBV3-1 (or the pseudogene TRBV3-2) and TRBJ2-2; D gene uncertain. CDR3 length: 13 amino acids. V lost 1 base, J lost 4 bases, and 4 bases lay in between. Per germline, CDR1 LGHDT and CDR2 YNNKEL (reference sequence).

The V gene is TRBV7-8, the J gene TRBJ1-4, with D tentatively TRBD1 (6 bases). Trimming shortened V by 3 bases and J by 0 bases, and 14 bases separated the two germline ends. This CDR3 has 17 amino acids. Germline loops: CDR1 SGHVS, CDR2 FQNEAQ. CDR3 bases: TGTGCCAGCAGCTTGGGGGCACAAGTTACAACTAATGAAAAACTGTTTTTT. Translation: CASSLGAQVTTNEKLFF.

This CDR3 reads CASSAGEHGYTF. The CDR3 DNA is TGTGCCAGCAGTGCAGGGGAACACGGCTACACCTTC. V and J are TRBV12-3 or TRBV12-4 and TRBJ1-2; D might be TRBD1 (6 bases). This CDR3 is 12 amino acids long. The V end was cut by 5 bases, the J end by 8 bases, with 12 bases between.

This clone was detected once. Because it lacks the conserved phenylalanine or tryptophan at the end, this CDR3 is likely a read error. No DNA is shown, since the ends of the CDR3 on it are uncertain; the CDR3 is the one TCRdb lists. The chain has TRBV12-3 or TRBV12-4 and TRBJ1-3. Inclusive of both ends, the CDR3 amounts to 13 amino acids. The chain's CDR3 is CASSLETELTPDL.

J is TRBJ2-3 and V is TRBV6-2 or TRBV6-3, with 10 positions matching TRBD1. This CDR3 comprises 16 residues. Germline loops: CDR1 MNHEY, CDR2 SVGEGT. V was pared by 0 bases and J by 1 base, with 1 base of the junction left unmatched. CDR3 amino acids: CASSYSGTGGTDTQYF. The CDR3 bases are TGTGCCAGCAGTTACTCCGGGACAGGGGGCACAGATACGCAGTATTTT.

This clone occurred once. Additional DNA sequences in this sample encode the identical CDR3. This chain joins TRBV30 and TRBJ1-5, with D possibly being TRBD1 (5 bases). Trimming cost V 1 base and J 1 base, with 5 bases left between them. This CDR3 region has 13 residues. Germline V CDR1 and CDR2: GTSNPN, SVGIG (reference sequence). Written as DNA, the CDR3 is TGTGCCTGGAGTGGACAGAGCAATCAGCCCCAGCATTTT. It yields the protein CAWSGQSNQPQHF.

The J gene is TRBJ2-7, the V gene TRBV7-2; 9 bases map to TRBD1. J gave up 5 bases and V 5 bases, and 7 bases lay outside the gene matches. Per the germline V gene, CDR1 is SGHTA and CDR2 is FQGNSA. The CDR3 has 14 amino acids. In DNA, the CDR3 is TGTGCCAGCAGCACGGACAGGGGATTCCACGAGCAGTACTTC. It is translated as CASSTDRGFHEQYF.

The rearrangement links TRBV6-5 to TRBJ1-1; D unclear. Trimming took off 5 bases at V and 10 bases at J, with 11 bases between the two ends. Germline CDR1 is MNHEY and CDR2 is SVGAGI. This CDR3 has 11 amino acids. The CDR3 reads CASSREGTAFF. The CDR3 region has the DNA TGTGCCAGCAGTAGGGAGGGAACAGCTTTCTTT.

This chain joins TRBV6-6 and TRBJ1-4; D may be TRBD1 (5 bases). The CDR3 has 15 amino acids. Trimming left V 5 bases short and J 10 bases short, with 20 bases between. The germline V gene encodes CDR1 MNHNY and CDR2 SVGAGI (reference sequence). In DNA form, the CDR3 reads TGTGCCAGCAGTCAGTCCCCAAGGCAGGGCGCAAAACTGTTTTTT. Protein product: CASSQSPRQGAKLFF.

The chain uses TRBV11-2 and TRBJ1-3; perhaps TRBD1 as D (6 bases). The V end was cut by 5 bases, the J end by 5 bases, with 16 bases between. The CDR3 runs 15 residues. Germline V CDR1 and CDR2: SGHAT, FQNNGV. DNA of the CDR3: TGTGCCAGCAGCCTAAATACAGGGATGCGAAACACCATATATTTT. This gives the protein CASSLNTGMRNTIYF.